What follows are 30 T cell receptor beta chains derived from one specimen sequenced in a study of blood T cell repertoires in COVID-19. Generated by immunoSEQ multiplex PCR, the TCRdb table keeps only in-frame clones and is missing some. This table has under 200,000 clones, about 80% appearing once. Sequencing was performed on peripheral blood. The receptors come from a man between 60 and 75 years old with acute or convalescent COVID-19.

The J gene is TRBJ2-3, the V gene TRBV5-1; 8 bases agree with TRBD2. CDR1 SGHRS and CDR2 YFSETQ come from the germline V gene. The CDR3 runs 15 residues. V lost 1 base to trimming and J lost 3 bases; unmatched junction nucleotides: 4. CDR3 loop: CASSLTAGVTDTQYF. CDR3 coding DNA: TGCGCCAGCAGCTTGACAGCGGGAGTAACAGATACGCAGTATTTT.

The genes are TRBV9 and TRBJ2-1; D unresolved. Germline CDR1 is SGDLS and CDR2 is YYNGEE. The V end lost 0 bases, the J end lost 9 bases, and 10 bases lay between the germline ends. The CDR3 length is 13 residues. CDR3 nucleotide sequence: TGTGCCAGCAGCGTAGACCTTAGTGTTGAGCAGTTCTTC. Its protein is CASSVDLSVEQFF.

The chain recombines TRBV3-1 (or the pseudogene TRBV3-2) with TRBJ1-1; 8 nucleotides agree with TRBD1. The CDR3 sequence is 15 residues long. V lost 4 bases to trimming and J lost 1 base; unmatched junction nucleotides: 5. Germline loops: CDR1 LGHDT, CDR2 YNNKEL (reference sequence). CDR3 DNA: TGTGCCAGCAGCCTAGGACAGGGAAGGAACACTGAAGCTTTCTTT. This sequence encodes CASSLGQGRNTEAFF.

The gene calls are TRBV7-9 and TRBJ2-1; D may be TRBD2 (6 bases). The CDR3 has 17 residues. Germline-derived CDR1 and CDR2 are SEHNR and FQNEAQ (reference sequence). The germline V and J ends were trimmed by 3 bases and 2 bases, with 17 bases remaining between them. In DNA form, the CDR3 reads TGTGCCAGCAGCTTGGTGGATGCGGGAACAACCTACAATGAGCAGTTCTTC. This encodes CASSLVDAGTTYNEQFF. The full variable domain, its missing parts supplied by reference TRBV7-9 and TRBJ2-1, is DTGVSQNPRHKITKRGQNVTFRCDPISEHNRLYWYRQTLGQGPEFLTYFQNEAQLEKSRLLSDRFSAERPKGSFSTLEIQRTEQGDSAMYLCASSLVDAGTTYNEQFFGPGTRLTVL.

The CDR3 here is CAISAQLGQGDQPQHF. The DNA for the CDR3 is TGTGCCATCAGTGCCCAATTAGGACAGGGAGATCAGCCCCAGCATTTT. The gene calls are TRBV10-3 and TRBJ1-5; 8 bases are a match to TRBD1. CDR1 and CDR2 (germline): ENHRY, SYGVKD. V lost 4 bases, J lost 5 bases, and 10 bases stayed unmatched. The CDR3 contains 16 residues.

The gene calls are TRBV19 and TRBJ1-3; TRBD1 agrees at 8 bases. This CDR3 spans 17 amino acids. The germline V gene encodes CDR1 LNHDA and CDR2 SQIVND (reference sequence). Trimming removed 6 bases from V and 1 base from J; junction bases left unmatched: 11. Here the CDR3 reads CASSLFAGGSSGNTIYF. The CDR3 DNA follows: TGTGCCAGTAGCCTATTTGCAGGGGGCTCTTCTGGAAACACCATATATTTT.

The chain links TRBV21-1 to TRBJ1-3; the table names TRBD1, a call not compared with the DNA. TRBV21-1 is a pseudogene locus. This CDR3 spans 20 amino acids. The CDR3 region has the DNA TGTGCCAGCAGCAAAAGGATGGAGACAGGGGATTCAGTTTCTGGAAACACCATATATTTT. It encodes CASSKRMETGDSVSGNTIYF.

The rearrangement joins TRBV2 to TRBJ2-7, with TRBD2 as a possible D gene (6 bases). The CDR3 has 14 residues. V lost 7 bases, J lost 2 bases, and 15 bases lay in between. Germline CDR1 is SNHLY and CDR2 is FYNNEI. CDR3 residues: CASTPERAAYEQYF. CDR3 DNA sequence: TGTGCCAGCACCCCAGAGCGGGCGGCCTACGAGCAGTACTTC.

CDR3 sequence: CAWSFWGRGTEAFF. The CDR3, as DNA: TGTGCCTGGAGTTTTTGGGGGCGCGGCACTGAAGCTTTCTTT. The rearrangement links TRBV30 to TRBJ1-1; a possible D gene is TRBD1 (6 bases). The germline CDR1 and CDR2 sequences are GTSNPN and SVGIG (reference sequence). V lost 2 bases and J 4 bases, leaving 14 bases between the germline ends. This CDR3 has 14 residues.

The chain uses TRBV30 and TRBJ2-2; 8 positions agree with TRBD1. Losses at the gene ends were 0 bases for V and 5 bases for J; bases not matched to a gene: 5. CDR3 length equals 15 residues. Germline lookup yields CDR1 GTSNPN and CDR2 SVGIG (reference sequence). This CDR3 reads CAWSVLTGGTGELFF. CDR3 sequence (DNA): TGTGCCTGGAGTGTACTTACAGGGGGTACCGGGGAGCTGTTTTTT.

The CDR3 reads CSSQGASGRTDTQYF. In DNA, the CDR3 is TGCAGCTCCCAAGGCGCAAGCGGGAGGACAGATACGCAGTATTTT. This sequence joins TRBV29-1 and TRBJ2-3; 9 nucleotides match TRBD2. Germline V lookup: CDR1 SQVTM, CDR2 ANQGSEA. V dropped 8 bases and J dropped 3; count of bases not matched to a gene: 12. This CDR3 contains 15 residues.

This clone was detected once. The rearrangement uses TRBV7-8 and TRBJ1-1; 7 bases line up with TRBD1. CDR1 and CDR2 from the germline V gene are SGHVS and FQNEAQ. The trim removed 5 bases at V and 7 bases at J, leaving 4 bases unmatched. The CDR3 runs to 12 residues. CDR3 region: CASSPRQGEAFF. In DNA form, the CDR3 reads TGTGCCAGCAGCCCCCGACAGGGTGAAGCTTTCTTT.

This clone was found once. The chain combines TRBV15 with TRBJ2-3, with 7 nucleotides matching TRBD2. CDR3 length: 16 amino acids. With 4 bases clipped from V and 6 bases from J, the junction kept 13 bases outside the gene matches. The germline gives CDR1 LNHNV, CDR2 YYDKDF (reference sequence). DNA of the CDR3: TGTGCCACCAGCAAATCTGGGGGAGGGGCTTGGGATACGCAGTATTTT. It encodes CATSKSGGGAWDTQYF.

The rearrangement links TRBV6-5 to TRBJ2-2; D perhaps matches TRBD2 (5 bases). This CDR3 comprises 15 residues. Trimming took off 2 bases at V and 5 bases at J, with 12 bases between the two ends. Germline V lookup: CDR1 MNHEY, CDR2 SVGAGI. CDR3 residues: CASSYRTSRTGELFF. CDR3 bases: TGTGCCAGCAGTTACCGGACTTCGCGGACCGGGGAGCTGTTTTTT.

The chain uses TRBV12-5 and TRBJ1-5; TRBD1 might be the D (6 bases). In germline, CDR1 is LGHNT, CDR2 FRNRAP. This CDR3 is 13 amino acids long. The ends were cut back, 1 base at V and 7 bases at J, with 8 bases in the middle. CDR3 amino acids: CASGLGGHQPQHF. The CDR3 DNA reads as TGTGCTAGTGGTTTGGGGGGGCACCAGCCCCAGCATTTT.

This clone was detected only a few times. This chain connects TRBV24-1 to TRBJ1-1; 7 bases line up with TRBD1. The length of the CDR3 is 17 residues. Germline CDR1 KGHDR, CDR2 SFDVKD. The V segment lost 0 bases and the J segment 1 base; nucleotides outside the gene matches: 7. CDR3: CATSDLQRGRGNTEAFF. The CDR3 nucleotides read TGTGCCACCAGTGATTTGCAGAGGGGGCGTGGGAACACTGAAGCTTTCTTT.

This rearrangement joins TRBV6-5 to TRBJ2-2; D perhaps matches TRBD2 (6 bases). Germline CDR1 reads MNHEY; CDR2 reads SVGAGI. This CDR3 contains 15 residues. The V and J ends lost 7 bases and 2 bases respectively, with 14 bases between them. In DNA, the CDR3 is TGTGCCAGCATCCCGCCCGGGGGAAACACCGGGGAGCTGTTTTTT. It translates to CASIPPGGNTGELFF.

Notes on this clone: The CDR3 does not end in the conserved phenylalanine or tryptophan, so this is likely a read error. It is unclear where the CDR3 begins or ends on the DNA, so no DNA is shown, and the CDR3 is as TCRdb lists it. The chain links TRBV6-8 to TRBJ2-7; TRBD1 reflects the table's D call only, with no check against the DNA. The CDR3 is 18 residues long, counting both termini. The germline CDR1 and CDR2 sequences are MNHGY and SAAAGT. This CDR3 is CASSYALGVTGQGIPLRL.

The chain uses TRBV18 and TRBJ1-4; D gene uncertain. The CDR3 totals 14 residues. Per germline, CDR1 KGHSH and CDR2 LQKENI. V lost 2 bases and J lost 4, with 8 bases in between. CDR3 DNA: TGTGCCAGCTCACCAGGCGGCGATAATGAAAAACTGTTTTTT. This sequence encodes CASSPGGDNEKLFF.

This clone was detected only a few times. The CDR3 here is CASSLGVAGGADTQYF. The CDR3 DNA follows: TGCGCCAGCAGCTTGGGCGTAGCGGGGGGCGCAGATACGCAGTATTTT. The genes are TRBV5-1 and TRBJ2-3, with 10 bases fitting TRBD2. The V segment lost 0 bases and the J segment 4 bases; nucleotides outside the gene matches: 5. The CDR3 is 16 amino acids. Germline V gene lookup returns CDR1 SGHRS and CDR2 YFSETQ.

The chain couples TRBV4-1 to TRBJ2-7, with 10 bases identical to TRBD2. Germline CDR1 is MGHRA and CDR2 is YSYEKL. The CDR3 has 14 amino acids. V trimming: 4 bases; J trimming: 7 bases; junction bases outside the gene matches: 7. In nucleotides, the CDR3 is TGCGCCAGCAGCCTAAGCGGGAGGGCCGTTGAGCAGTACTTC. It specifies CASSLSGRAVEQYF.

This chain connects TRBV5-1 to TRBJ2-3, with TRBD2 matching over 10 bases. Germline lookup yields CDR1 SGHRS and CDR2 YFSETQ. This CDR3 region has 18 residues. The V gene end was trimmed by 2 bases and the J gene end by 1 base; junction bases not matched to a gene: 10. Here the CDR3 DNA reads TGCGCCAGCAGCTTCCGTTATAGCGGGGGGTCCCGCACAGATACGCAGTATTTT. The encoded protein is CASSFRYSGGSRTDTQYF.

This clone has a handful of counts. The V call is TRBV30, the J call TRBJ1-2, with TRBD1 matching over 7 bases. Germline CDR1 is GTSNPN and CDR2 is SVGIG (reference sequence). V lost 3 bases to trimming and J lost 4 bases; unmatched junction nucleotides: 5. CDR3 length: 13 amino acids. This CDR3 is CAWRGQDSYGYTF. CDR3 bases: TGTGCCTGGAGAGGACAGGACTCCTATGGCTACACCTTC.

The chain combines TRBV12-5 with TRBJ2-2; 10 bases align to TRBD2. CDR1 is LGHNT and CDR2 is FRNRAP in the germline V gene. The CDR3 totals 19 residues. Germline trimming cut 1 base from V and 0 bases from J; bases unmatched to any gene: 8. The CDR3 sequence: CASGLGLAGLLANTGELFF. The CDR3 bases are TGTGCTAGTGGTTTGGGACTAGCGGGCCTCCTCGCGAACACCGGGGAGCTGTTTTTT. The whole variable domain, filled in from reference TRBV12-5 and TRBJ2-2, reads DARVTQTPRHKVTEMGQEVTMRCQPILGHNTVFWYRQTMMQGLELLAYFRNRAPLDDSGMPKDRFSAEMPDATLATLKIQPSEPRDSAVYFCASGLGLAGLLANTGELFFGEGSRLTVL.

This chain joins TRBV6-2 or TRBV6-3 and TRBJ1-3, with no clear D. The germline CDR1 and CDR2 sequences are MNHEY and SVGEGT. The V and J ends lost 4 bases and 9 bases respectively, with 10 bases between them. The CDR3 consists of 12 residues. The CDR3 reads CASSLRSGTIYF. The CDR3 DNA reads as TGTGCCAGCAGTTTAAGATCCGGCACCATATATTTT.

The rearrangement uses TRBV11-3 and TRBJ2-3; tentatively, D is TRBD2 (6 bases). CDR3 size: 16 residues. The germline CDR1 and CDR2 sequences are SGHNT and YENEEA. Trimming removed 1 base at V and 2 bases at J, with 13 bases between. CDR3 DNA: TGTGCCAGCAGCTTAGTTAGCGGCGCTACCACAGATACGCAGTATTTT. Translating gives CASSLVSGATTDTQYF.

The chain carries TRBV24-1 and TRBJ2-1, with 14 bases matching TRBD2. Per the germline V gene, CDR1 is KGHDR and CDR2 is SFDVKD. J lost 6 bases, V lost 2 bases, and 2 bases had no gene match. The CDR3 has 16 residues. The CDR3 DNA sequence: TGTGCCACCAGTGATTCCGGACTAGCGGGAGGCAATGAGCAGTTCTTC. Translated: CATSDSGLAGGNEQFF.

The chain is built from TRBV18 and TRBJ2-7, with D possibly matching TRBD2 (5 bases). Germline values: CDR1 KGHSH, CDR2 LQKENI. The CDR3 is 14 amino acids. V lost 3 bases and J lost 0, with 9 bases in between. CDR3 residues: CASSPPGFSYEQYF. In DNA, the CDR3 is TGTGCCAGCTCACCCCCGGGATTCTCCTACGAGCAGTACTTC.

V gene TRBV5-1 combines with J gene TRBJ1-1; D is possibly TRBD1 (5 bases). V was clipped by 5 bases and J by 6 bases, with 20 bases between them. Germline V gene lookup returns CDR1 SGHRS and CDR2 YFSETQ. The CDR3 is made up of 15 amino acids. Written as DNA, the CDR3 is TGCGCCAGCAGGGGGACTTTCTCTAGCCCTTCTGAAGCTTTCTTT. Translated: CASRGTFSSPSEAFF. The full variable domain, in which reference TRBV5-1 and TRBJ1-1 provide the parts outside the CDR3, is KAGVTQTPRYLIKTRGQQVTLSCSPISGHRSVSWYQQTPGQGLQFLFEYFSETQRNKGNFPGRFSGRQFSNSRSEMNVSTLELGDSALYLCASRGTFSSPSEAFFGQGTRLTVV.

The chain is built from TRBV5-4 and TRBJ2-1; 9 nucleotides match TRBD2. The CDR3 loop spans 14 amino acids. CDR1 SGHNT and CDR2 YYREEE come from the germline V gene (reference sequence). The V gene end was trimmed by 7 bases and the J gene end by 4 bases; junction bases not matched to a gene: 6. The DNA of the CDR3 is TGTGCCAGCTCCGGGACTAGCCGTTACAATGAGCAGTTCTTC. As protein: CASSGTSRYNEQFF.